This T cell receptor beta chain is drawn from a study of cytomegalovirus exposure and HLA in healthy donors. Points from the study as a whole: V- and J-gene trimming in TCR beta was tied to a missense DCLRE1C variant by an analysis performed later. Later on, an analysis tied 15,000 or so TCR beta sequences to HLA alleles at 0.05 false discovery rate. Productive status was seen about 87% or about 30% of the time for most TCR beta V segments in an earlier analysis.

The PCR was carried out with 60 Vbeta primers and 13 Jbeta primers. The repertoire was sequenced with immunoSEQ multiplex PCR; TCRdb's copy has only in-frame clones and lacks some. Of under 200,000 clones in the sample, 10% to 15% were seen once. It was healthy bone marrow donors who served as donors. As to this clone: No antigen is known for it.

Sequencing was carried out using PBMCs. The receptor was isolated from a man aged 50 to 60 in good health and CMV-seropositive.

In nucleotides, the CDR3 is TGCGCCAGCAGCTTCGGGGGAGGGTTAGATACGCAGTATTTT. It is translated as CASSFGGGLDTQYF. V is TRBV5-1 and J is TRBJ2-3; TRBD2 matches 7 bases. Germline CDR1 is SGHRS and CDR2 is YFSETQ. The CDR3 spans 14 residues. J was trimmed by 5 bases and V by 2 bases; bases with no gene match: 5.